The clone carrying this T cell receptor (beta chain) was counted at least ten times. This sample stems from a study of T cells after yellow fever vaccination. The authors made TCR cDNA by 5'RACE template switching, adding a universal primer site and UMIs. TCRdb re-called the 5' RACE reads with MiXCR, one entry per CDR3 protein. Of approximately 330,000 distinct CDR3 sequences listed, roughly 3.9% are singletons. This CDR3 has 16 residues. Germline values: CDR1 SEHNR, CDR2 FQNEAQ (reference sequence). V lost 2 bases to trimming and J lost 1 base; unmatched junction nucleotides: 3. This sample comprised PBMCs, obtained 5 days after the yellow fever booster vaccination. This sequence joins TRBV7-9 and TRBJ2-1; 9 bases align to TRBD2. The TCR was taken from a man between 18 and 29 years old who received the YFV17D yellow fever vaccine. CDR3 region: CASSLSLAGSYNEQFF. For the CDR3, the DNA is TGTGCCAGCAGCTTATCGCTAGCGGGGTCCTACAATGAGCAGTTCTTC. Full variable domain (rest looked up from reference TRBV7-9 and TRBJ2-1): DTGVSQNPRHKITKRGQNVTFRCDPISEHNRLYWYRQTLGQGPEFLTYFQNEAQLEKSRLLSDRFSAERPKGSFSTLEIQRTEQGDSAMYLCASSLSLAGSYNEQFFGPGTRLTVL.